A single sample is the source of the 18 T cell receptor beta chains below, sequenced in a study of blood T cell repertoires in COVID-19. Some clones are missing from TCRdb's copy, which holds only in-frame ones; the method was immunoSEQ multiplex PCR. The table lists about 400,000 clones, around 89% of them singletons. Source material: PBMCs or T cells enriched from blood (not recorded which). The receptors originated from a woman aged 25 to 39 with acute COVID-19.

In DNA form, the CDR3 reads TGTGCCAGCAGTGGTGAGGGGGGGCTGGGTGCTTTCTTT. It codes for CASSGEGGLGAFF. The chain combines TRBV12-3 or TRBV12-4 with TRBJ1-1, with D possibly being TRBD1 (6 bases). This CDR3 region has 13 residues. Trimming took 5 bases from V and 11 from J, leaving 18 bases between them.

The rearrangement links TRBV5-5 to TRBJ2-7; D is possibly TRBD1 (6 bases). The germline V gene encodes CDR1 SGHKS and CDR2 YYEKEE (reference sequence). The CDR3 totals 14 residues. Trimming removed 0 bases from V and 2 bases from J, with 9 bases in between. The CDR3 sequence: CASSLVTGPYEQYF. In DNA, the CDR3 is TGTGCCAGCAGCTTGGTCACAGGGCCCTACGAGCAGTACTTC.

The V gene is TRBV7-9, the J gene TRBJ1-2, with 10 bases that match TRBD1. CDR3 length: 13 amino acids. Trimming cost V 6 bases and J 2 bases; bases outside gene matches: 0. Germline lookup yields CDR1 SEHNR and CDR2 FQNEAQ (reference sequence). The CDR3 DNA is TGTGCCAGCAGGGACAGGGGGAACTATGGCTACACCTTC. As protein: CASRDRGNYGYTF.

V is TRBV7-3 and J is TRBJ2-3; TRBD2 agrees at 9 bases. Germline CDR1 is SGHTA and CDR2 is FQGTGA. Trimming took 2 bases from V and 2 from J; bases not matched to a gene: 2. CDR3 size: 15 residues. The DNA for the CDR3 is TGTGCCAGCAGCTTAGCTAGCGGGGCCACAGATACGCAGTATTTT. Its translation: CASSLASGATDTQYF.

The V and J genes are TRBV20-1 and TRBJ2-1; the D is unclear. The V and J ends lost 5 bases and 8 bases respectively, with 10 bases between them. Per the germline V gene, CDR1 is DFQATT and CDR2 is SNEGSKA (reference sequence). The CDR3 is made up of 11 amino acids. CDR3 amino acids: CSAEHVDEQFF. CDR3 nucleotides: TGCAGTGCTGAGCATGTGGATGAGCAGTTCTTC.

The J gene is TRBJ1-1, the V gene TRBV29-1, with D possibly TRBD1 on 5 matching bases. Trimming shortened V by 7 bases and J by 5 bases, and 17 bases separated the two germline ends. Germline assignment: CDR1 SQVTM and CDR2 ANQGSEA. The CDR3 is made up of 13 amino acids. CDR3 sequence: CSASRGGDTEAFF. The CDR3 DNA reads TGCAGCGCCAGCCGGGGAGGGGATACTGAAGCTTTCTTT.

This chain uses TRBV5-1 with TRBJ2-3, with 10 bases identical to TRBD2. Per germline, CDR1 SGHRS and CDR2 YFSETQ. The CDR3 length is 17 residues. V lost 1 base to trimming and J lost 3 bases; unmatched junction nucleotides: 8. In nucleotides, the CDR3 is TGCGCCAGCAGCTTGCAAGCGGGGGGGCAATTAACAGATACGCAGTATTTT. Its protein is CASSLQAGGQLTDTQYF.

This chain links TRBV11-2 with TRBJ2-1; 8 nucleotides align to TRBD1. This CDR3 region has 18 residues. After removal of 5 bases from V and 5 bases from J, the junction contained 17 bases not matched to a gene. CDR1 and CDR2 from the germline V gene are SGHAT and FQNNGV. CDR3 in amino acids: CASSPSLLDRGPNNEQFF. CDR3 coding DNA: TGTGCCAGCAGCCCCAGCCTCCTTGACAGGGGCCCTAACAATGAGCAGTTCTTC. Supplemented by reference TRBV11-2 and TRBJ2-1, the full variable domain reads EAGVAQSPRYKIIEKRQSVAFWCNPISGHATLYWYQQILGQGPKLLIQFQNNGVVDDSQLPKDRFSAERLKGVDSTLKIQPAKLEDSAVYLCASSPSLLDRGPNNEQFFGPGTRLTVL.

The genes are TRBV4-2 and TRBJ1-1, with TRBD1 identical over 10 bases. Germline CDR1 and CDR2: LGHNA and YNFKEQ. The length of the CDR3 is 16 residues. The junction had 5 bases not matched to a gene; V was cut back by 2 bases and J by 2 bases. The CDR3 bases are TGTGCCAGCAGCCAATGGACAGGGGGAACTAACACTGAAGCTTTCTTT. This codes for CASSQWTGGTNTEAFF.

The V gene is TRBV6-2 or TRBV6-3, the J gene TRBJ1-1; a possible D gene is TRBD1 (5 bases). Germline loops: CDR1 MNHEY, CDR2 SVGEGT. The CDR3 is made up of 13 amino acids. Trimming removed 2 bases at V and 5 bases at J, with 9 bases between. In DNA, the CDR3 is TGTGCCAGCAGTTACGGGGGGTGGACTGAAGCTTTCTTT. It translates to CASSYGGWTEAFF.

The chain carries TRBV9 and TRBJ1-2, with 7 bases fitting TRBD1. Looked up from germline, CDR1 is SGDLS and CDR2 is YYNGEE. Losses at the gene ends were 3 bases for V and 12 bases for J; bases not matched to a gene: 8. This CDR3 comprises 12 residues. The CDR3 here is CASSALTGRNTF. CDR3 nucleotides: TGTGCCAGCAGCGCCTTGACAGGGCGAAACACCTTC.

The rearrangement links TRBV7-6 to TRBJ1-1; D perhaps matches TRBD1 (5 bases). This CDR3 has 18 amino acids. V lost 1 base, J lost 4 bases, and 22 bases lay in between. CDR1 is SGHVS, CDR2 FNYEAQ, per germline. Written as DNA, the CDR3 is TGTGCCAGCAGCTTAGTGTCGGGGGGTAAATGGTTGGTCACTGAAGCTTTCTTT. Encoded protein: CASSLVSGGKWLVTEAFF.

The gene calls are TRBV5-6 and TRBJ1-2; possibly TRBD1 for D (5 bases). CDR3 length: 12 amino acids. Per the germline V gene, CDR1 is SGHDT and CDR2 is YYEEEE. With 6 bases removed from V and 7 bases from J, the gap between germline ends came to 13 bases. This CDR3 reads CASTWDFRGYTF. In DNA form, the CDR3 reads TGTGCCAGCACCTGGGACTTTCGTGGCTACACCTTC.

J is TRBJ1-1 and V is TRBV5-1; no clear D gene. Germline values: CDR1 SGHRS, CDR2 YFSETQ. The CDR3 runs 16 residues. Trimming stripped 6 bases from V and 1 base from J, with 19 bases between. For the CDR3, the DNA is TGCGCCAGCATCTTAACCTCAGGCTTGGGGAACACTGAAGCTTTCTTT. Protein sequence: CASILTSGLGNTEAFF.

The rearrangement joins TRBV12-3 or TRBV12-4 to TRBJ2-7; D gene ambiguous. V was shortened by 6 bases and J by 4 bases, with 7 bases between the two germline ends. CDR3 length: 11 amino acids. The CDR3 coding sequence is TGTGCCAGCAGCGCAGGATACGAGCAGTACTTC. Translating gives CASSAGYEQYF.

The rearrangement links TRBV6-1 to TRBJ2-3, with 8 bases identical to TRBD1. CDR3 length: 16 residues. Germline loops: CDR1 MNHNS, CDR2 SASEGT. The V gene end was trimmed by 4 bases and the J gene end by 5 bases; junction bases not matched to a gene: 11. The CDR3 DNA reads TGTGCCAGCAGTGGAGCCAGGGGGCGAGTTATAGATACGCAGTATTTT. Its translation: CASSGARGRVIDTQYF.

This clone is a singleton in its sample. The chain carries TRBV24-1 and TRBJ1-1, with D tentatively TRBD1 (5 bases). CDR1 is KGHDR and CDR2 is SFDVKD in the germline V gene. The CDR3 extends over 13 amino acids. The germline V and J ends were trimmed by 3 bases and 7 bases, with 11 bases remaining between them. CDR3 sequence reads: CATSDSGAREAFF. The CDR3 DNA reads as TGTGCCACCAGTGATAGTGGGGCTCGTGAAGCTTTCTTT.

The CDR3 loop reads CASSQVTGKQPQHF. Here the CDR3 DNA reads TGCGCCAGCAGCCAAGTGACAGGGAAACAGCCCCAGCATTTT. The chain joins TRBV4-1 to TRBJ1-5, with TRBD1 matching over 7 bases. Germline CDR1 and CDR2: MGHRA and YSYEKL. This CDR3 has 14 residues. V was clipped by 1 base and J by 7 bases; unmatched bases: 4.